This T cell receptor beta chain was identified in a study of blood T cells in healthy people across ages (dated by TCRdb to about 2015). Some background on the complete study: Template switching captured roughly one uniquely barcoded TCR beta cDNA molecule per two T cells in model experiments. The study measured age-related changes in TCR beta repertoire diversity using deep sequencing normalized with unique cDNA molecular identifiers. The donors were split into four age groups: young (average around 15 years), middle-aged (39), aged (more than 55) and long-lived (over 80). Donors of different ages were randomly distributed across sequencing lanes to avoid experimental bias. For two donors (one aged 18 to 30 and one aged 80 or older), the study analyzed two additional independent replicas of 1 million unique cDNA reads from the same blood draw.

This clonotype was counted between two and nine times. Its antigen is currently not known. Base quality data are lacking; no much larger clone is found one base away. What the work shows at the level of the full study, not this receptor alone: Bulk unsorted PBMC profiling prevented conclusive comparison of naive and antigen-experienced compartments. Compared with the aged group, the long-lived group had more naive CD4+ T cells, fewer expanded clones and increased TCR diversity, a pattern suggesting age selection. As age increased, observed TCR beta diversity per million T cells dropped in a roughly linear way, and a significant reduction was already evident by age 40. Estimates of total diversity from one million sequenced T cells were regarded as lower bounds and underestimates. The CMV infection status of donors was not known, potentially confounding age-related changes in expanded clonotypes. A strong correlation was found between observed TCR beta diversity and the percentage of naive T cells measured by flow cytometry.

The method was 5' RACE. TCRdb lists the instrument as Illumina HiSeq 2500. A second PCR of about 6 to 12 cycles was run with a J-beta primer mix and a sample-barcoded 5' primer. Each TCR beta cDNA molecule received a unique molecular identifier from a template-switch 5' adaptor carrying 12 random nucleotides. Each sample yielded at least 2.5 million CDR3-containing paired-end reads. All of the RNA was converted into first-strand cDNA using the Mint cDNA synthesis kit, with a TRBC-specific oligonucleotide serving as the primer. Following uracil-DNA glycosylase treatment, all cDNA underwent a first 18-cycle PCR with the universal primers M1SS and BC2_uni_R. Per the original workflow: For normalization, 1 million high-quality reads were randomly selected from each sample, with every read carrying a distinct molecular identifier. Reads sharing molecular identifiers were discarded rather than binned into consensus sequences. MiTCR, run with a Q25 quality threshold and the strictest error-elimination algorithm, handled CDR3 identification, clonotype clustering and error correction. Lower-bound total TCR beta diversity was estimated with a nonparametric unseen species model using Euler transformation. Using fastp trimming at Q25 and MiXCR clonotype assembly, TCRdb reanalyzed the public sequencing data and kept in-frame beta chains. Under each unique CDR3 protein, matching rows form one entry showing the most common genes and DNA. Here the V and J calls rest on TCRdb's processing, not on the authors' analysis. Here the sample has around 790,000 distinct CDR3 sequences; around two fifths occur a single time. The top ten constitute around 18% of the sample.

CDR1 and CDR2, looked up from the germline V gene, are SQVTM and ANQGSEA. V lost 3 bases and J lost 4 bases; the stretch between them is 12 bases long. The CDR3 covers 14 residues, taking in both the cysteine and the phenylalanine. Only CDR3 DNA is held: 42 bases, read in frame from base 1. The donors were roughly 40 Caucasian individuals from Russia, aged 6 to 90 years, who were systemically healthy. Each donor gave around 9.8 milliliters of peripheral blood, collected into EDTA-treated Vacutainer tubes. Ficoll-Paque density-gradient centrifugation was used to isolate PBMCs, with at least 7 million per sample. Total RNA was extracted from PBMCs with Trizol reagent, with at least 6 micrograms obtained per sample. Naive CD45RAhigh/CD27high T cell percentages were measured by flow cytometry on a PBMC aliquot from every donor.

This TCR came from a man in his 60s in good health. Sequencing was done on a sample of blood. The sequence is built from TRBV29-1 and TRBJ2-2; tentative D gene TRBD1, with 5 bases matching. The base sequence is TGCAGCGTTGATAAGGGGATGAGCACCGGGGAGCTGTTTTTT. Its coded protein is CSVDKGMSTGELFF.